The rows below give T cell receptor beta chains drawn from one sample of a study of OX40 agonist ivuxolimab in advanced cancers. The assay was immunoSEQ multiplex PCR, and TCRdb's table has in-frame clones only and misses some. In the table there are 80,000 or so clones, 70% to 90% of which are singletons. The sample consisted of CD4+ or CD8+ T cells sorted from blood, taken in a trial of the OX40 agonist ivuxolimab. These receptors were taken from an adult with an advanced solid tumor such as melanoma, head and neck, liver or kidney cancer. Both conserved end residues are part of each CDR3. D genes are given only for firm matches. Some rows have no size entry. The others give once, few or many, or a class for an expanded clone.

J: TRBJ1-1; size: .; D: .; V: TRBV5-6; DNA: TGTGCCAGCAGCTTAGGCGCTTTTCTAAACACTGAAGCTTTCTTT; CDR3: CASSLGAFLNTEAFF
J: TRBJ1-5; size: .; D: .; V: TRBV15; DNA: TGTGCCACCAGCAGAGTCAGGGGAGGGAGCAATCAGCCCCAGCATTTT; CDR3: CATSRVRGGSNQPQHF
J: TRBJ2-3; size: .; D: TRBD1; V: TRBV7-3; DNA: TGTGCCAGCAGCCATAGAGGACAGGGGTCCACAGATACGCAGTATTTT; CDR3: CASSHRGQGSTDTQYF
J: TRBJ2-5; size: .; D: .; V: TRBV5-1; DNA: TGCGCCAGCAGCCTCGACGGGACGGAAGAAGAGACCCAGTACTTC; CDR3: CASSLDGTEEETQYF
J: TRBJ1-5; size: .; D: .; V: TRBV19; DNA: TGTGCCAGTAGTCCCGGGACAACGGCGTATAGCAATCAGCCCCAGCATTTT; CDR3: CASSPGTTAYSNQPQHF
J: TRBJ2-2; size: .; D: .; V: TRBV15; DNA: TGTGCCACCAGCCCCCTGCCCACGAACACCGGGGAGCTGTTTTTT; CDR3: CATSPLPTNTGELFF
J: TRBJ1-1; size: .; D: .; V: TRBV19; DNA: TGTGCCAGTAAGGACAGCTCAATGAGGACTGAAGCTTTCTTT; CDR3: CASKDSSMRTEAFF
J: TRBJ2-4; size: .; D: .; V: TRBV21-1; DNA: TGTGCCAGCAGCAAGGACAGGGCCAGGCTCGGGGCCAAAAACATTCAGTACTTC; CDR3: CASSKDRARLGAKNIQYF
J: TRBJ2-5; size: .; D: TRBD2; V: TRBV7-2; DNA: TGTGCCAGCAGCGTTATAGCGGGGCAAGAGACCCAGTACTTC; CDR3: CASSVIAGQETQYF
J: TRBJ2-3; size: .; D: .; V: TRBV20-1; DNA: TGCAGTGCAATGAGTACAGATACGCAGTATTTT; CDR3: CSAMSTDTQYF
J: TRBJ2-7; size: .; D: TRBD1; V: TRBV15; DNA: TGTGCCACCAGACTCGACAGGGGGTCTTACGAGCAGTACTTC; CDR3: CATRLDRGSYEQYF
J: TRBJ1-1; size: .; D: .; V: TRBV28; DNA: TGTGCCAGCTTGACAGGTGGGTCGAAAACTGAAGCTTTCTTT; CDR3: CASLTGGSKTEAFF
J: TRBJ2-2; size: .; D: .; V: TRBV10-3; DNA: TGTGCCGTCTCCGCGGTAGCGCACACCGGGGAGCTGTTTTTT; CDR3: CAVSAVAHTGELFF
J: TRBJ1-6; size: .; D: .; V: TRBV6-5; DNA: TGTGCCAGTGGGGGTCAGGGAAATTCACCCCTCCACTTT; CDR3: CASGGQGNSPLHF
J: TRBJ2-7; size: .; D: .; V: TRBV28; DNA: TGTGCCAGCAGTGGGGGATCCTACGAGCAGTACTTC; CDR3: CASSGGSYEQYF
J: TRBJ2-1; size: once; D: TRBD2; V: TRBV11-3; DNA: TGTGCCAGCAGCAACAGACTAGCGGGAGGGTACAATGAGCAGTTCTTC; CDR3: CASSNRLAGGYNEQFF
J: TRBJ2-4; size: few; D: TRBD1; V: TRBV5-6; DNA: TGTGCCAGCAGCTTGGACAGGGGGCAGCGGGGCATTCAGTACTTC; CDR3: CASSLDRGQRGIQYF
J: TRBJ1-4; size: .; D: TRBD1; V: TRBV7-9; DNA: TGTGCCAGCAGCTCCGACGGACAGGGTGGGGAAAAACTGTTTTTT; CDR3: CASSSDGQGGEKLFF
J: TRBJ2-3; size: once; D: .; V: TRBV5-5; DNA: TGTGCCAGCAGCTTGCAGGGGCGCCGGACAGATACGCAGTATTTT; CDR3: CASSLQGRRTDTQYF
J: TRBJ1-1; size: .; D: .; V: TRBV10-3; DNA: TGTGCCATCAGTGAGTCGGTCCGGTTGGGGCAGAACACTGAAGCTTTCTTT; CDR3: CAISESVRLGQNTEAFF
J: TRBJ1-1; size: once; D: .; V: TRBV18; DNA: TGTGCCAGCTCTCCAAAGGAGGGCACTGAAGCTTTCTTT; CDR3: CASSPKEGTEAFF
J: TRBJ1-5; size: few; D: .; V: TRBV19; DNA: TGTGCCAGTAGTAACAGGAAGGATCAGCCCCAGCATTTT; CDR3: CASSNRKDQPQHF
J: TRBJ2-3; size: .; D: TRBD2; V: TRBV6-6; DNA: TGTGCCAGCAGTTACTCGTCGGGAGGGAGCACAGATACGCAGTATTTT; CDR3: CASSYSSGGSTDTQYF
J: TRBJ2-7; size: .; D: TRBD1; V: TRBV5-6; DNA: TGTGCCAGCAGCCTTACAGGGGCCAGAACGGAGCAGTACTTC; CDR3: CASSLTGARTEQYF
J: TRBJ2-1; size: .; D: .; V: TRBV28; DNA: TGTGCCAGCAGTCTCCCAAGGTACAATGAGCAGTTCTTC; CDR3: CASSLPRYNEQFF
J: TRBJ2-1; size: many; D: .; V: TRBV5-4; DNA: TGTGCCAGCGGACAGCCTTACAATGAGCAGTTCTTC; CDR3: CASGQPYNEQFF
J: TRBJ2-5; size: .; D: .; V: TRBV5-1; DNA: TGCGCCAGCAGCCCGGGCGGGGCCTCGGAGAGGGAGACCCAGTACTTC; CDR3: CASSPGGASERETQYF
J: TRBJ2-1; size: few; D: .; V: TRBV11-3; DNA: TGTGCCAGCAGTCAAGGGGGCCGCGGGGATAATGAGCAGTTCTTC; CDR3: CASSQGGRGDNEQFF
J: TRBJ1-1; size: .; D: .; V: TRBV6-5; DNA: TGTGCCAGCAGTTCCCGGGCAACTGAAGCTTTCTTT; CDR3: CASSSRATEAFF
J: TRBJ2-2; size: .; D: TRBD1; V: TRBV2; DNA: TGTGCCAGCAGTGTGACAGGGGGCAACACCGGGGAGCTGTTTTTT; CDR3: CASSVTGGNTGELFF
J: TRBJ2-5; size: .; D: TRBD1; V: TRBV5-4; DNA: TGTGCCAGCAGCCCACCGACAGGGGAAGAGACCCAGTACTTC; CDR3: CASSPPTGEETQYF
J: TRBJ2-3; size: .; D: .; V: TRBV7-3; DNA: TGTGCCAGCAGCTTAGGCAGCACAGATACGCAGTATTTT; CDR3: CASSLGSTDTQYF
J: TRBJ2-1; size: .; D: .; V: TRBV7-2; DNA: TGTGCCAGCAGCTTATTGTTCTTGGCTTCCTACAATGAGCAGTTCTTC; CDR3: CASSLLFLASYNEQFF
J: TRBJ2-7; size: .; D: TRBD2; V: TRBV27; DNA: TGTGCCAGCAGTTCCCCCTCGGCGGGAGCCTACGAGCAGTACTTC; CDR3: CASSSPSAGAYEQYF
J: TRBJ1-2; size: .; D: TRBD1; V: TRBV4-3; DNA: TGCGCCAGCAGCCAAGACCTCACAGGGGGCACCTATGGCTACACCTTC; CDR3: CASSQDLTGGTYGYTF
J: TRBJ1-1; size: .; D: .; V: TRBV7-2; DNA: TGTGCCAGCAGCCCTGGACTAATGAACACTGAAGCTTTCTTT; CDR3: CASSPGLMNTEAFF
J: TRBJ1-2; size: once; D: .; V: TRBV4-3; DNA: TGCGCCAGCAGCCAAGAGGTCCGGGGGTATGGCTACACCTTC; CDR3: CASSQEVRGYGYTF
J: TRBJ1-2; size: .; D: .; V: TRBV6-5; DNA: TGTGCCAGCAGTAACCCTGCAAGACTTAACTATGGCTACACCTTC; CDR3: CASSNPARLNYGYTF
J: TRBJ2-1; size: .; D: TRBD2; V: TRBV9; DNA: TGTGCCGGCAGCGTAGTGGGTAGCGGGAGTGATGAGCAGTTCTTC; CDR3: CAGSVVGSGSDEQFF
J: TRBJ2-2; size: once; D: TRBD2; V: TRBV18; DNA: TGTGCCAGCTCACCGGCAGCGGGGGACGCCGGGGAGCTGTTTTTT; CDR3: CASSPAAGDAGELFF
J: TRBJ1-1; size: .; D: TRBD1; V: TRBV11-1; DNA: TGTGCCAGCAGCTTACTGACAGGGGCGATTGAAGCTTTCTTT; CDR3: CASSLLTGAIEAFF
J: TRBJ1-1; size: .; D: .; V: TRBV19; DNA: TGTGCCAGTAGTATGAAAGCAACTTTTGAAGCTTTCTTT; CDR3: CASSMKATFEAFF
J: TRBJ2-7; size: .; D: .; V: TRBV6-6; DNA: TGTGCCAGCAGTTACTCTGGCCGGGGGAACGAGCAGTACTTC; CDR3: CASSYSGRGNEQYF
J: TRBJ2-1; size: .; D: TRBD2; V: TRBV7-2; DNA: TGTGCCAGCAGCTTAGCTATCGGGGGGGCCGGCAATGAGCAGTTCTTC; CDR3: CASSLAIGGAGNEQFF
J: TRBJ1-1; size: .; D: .; V: TRBV28; DNA: TGTGCCAGCAAAGACGCAGCTGGAGGCGGCACTGAAGCTTTCTTT; CDR3: CASKDAAGGGTEAFF
J: TRBJ2-5; size: .; D: TRBD1; V: TRBV30; DNA: TGTGCCTGGAGACAGTCAGACAGGGCATCGGAGACCCAGTACTTC; CDR3: CAWRQSDRASETQYF
J: TRBJ2-1; size: .; D: TRBD2; V: TRBV7-2; DNA: TGTGCCAGCAGCTTAGTTACTAGCGGGGGTGGTCGCAATGAGCAGTTCTTC; CDR3: CASSLVTSGGGRNEQFF
J: TRBJ1-2; size: .; D: TRBD1; V: TRBV6-5; DNA: TGTGCCAGCACCACTCCAGGGACAGGAAACTATGGCTACACCTTC; CDR3: CASTTPGTGNYGYTF
J: TRBJ2-1; size: .; D: .; V: TRBV9; DNA: TGTGCCAGCAGCGTAGTGGGGATCGCAAAATACAATGAGCAGTTCTTC; CDR3: CASSVVGIAKYNEQFF
J: TRBJ1-3; size: .; D: .; V: TRBV28; DNA: TGTGCCACGGACAACAGGAGCCCCTCTGGAAACACCATATATTTT; CDR3: CATDNRSPSGNTIYF
J: TRBJ2-3; size: .; D: .; V: TRBV18; DNA: TGTGCCAGCTCACCAGGCCAGGAGGATACGCAGTATTTT; CDR3: CASSPGQEDTQYF
J: TRBJ1-1; size: few; D: .; V: TRBV7-6; DNA: TGTGCCAGCAGCTCCCACAGGGAGGCTGAAGCTTTCTTT; CDR3: CASSSHREAEAFF
J: TRBJ2-1; size: .; D: .; V: TRBV5-4; DNA: TGTGCCAGCAGCCAACAGGGTGGGGGGGGTGAGCAGTTCTTC; CDR3: CASSQQGGGGEQFF
J: TRBJ2-3; size: once; D: .; V: TRBV18; DNA: TGTGCCAGCTCACCGACCGGGGCCACAGATACGCAGTATTTT; CDR3: CASSPTGATDTQYF